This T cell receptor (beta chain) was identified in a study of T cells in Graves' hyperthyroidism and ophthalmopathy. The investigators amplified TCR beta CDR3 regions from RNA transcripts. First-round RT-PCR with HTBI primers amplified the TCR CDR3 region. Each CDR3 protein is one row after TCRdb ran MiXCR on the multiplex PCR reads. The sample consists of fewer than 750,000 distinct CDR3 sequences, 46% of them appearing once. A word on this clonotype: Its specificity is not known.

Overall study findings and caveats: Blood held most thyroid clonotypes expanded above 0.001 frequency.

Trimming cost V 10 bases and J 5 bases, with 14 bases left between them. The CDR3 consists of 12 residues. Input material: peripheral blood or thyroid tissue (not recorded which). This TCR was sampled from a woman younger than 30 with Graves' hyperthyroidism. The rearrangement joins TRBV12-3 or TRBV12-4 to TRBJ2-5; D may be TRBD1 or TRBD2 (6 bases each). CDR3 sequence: CATDHGGETQYF. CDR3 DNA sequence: TGTGCCACCGATCACGGGGGCGAGACCCAGTACTTC.